The rows below give T cell receptor beta chains drawn from one sample of a study of blood T cell repertoires in COVID-19. TCRdb's copy holds only in-frame clones and misses some; the assay was immunoSEQ multiplex PCR. The sample lists approximately 210,000 clones, 88% occurring once. The material sequenced was PBMCs or T cells enriched from blood (not recorded which). Source of these receptors: a woman aged 50 to 60 with acute COVID-19. CDR3s include the opening cysteine and the closing phenylalanine or tryptophan. D genes are given only for firm matches. Size is omitted from some rows. Given values are once, few, many or a class for expanded clones.

NA TRBJ2-7 TRBV15 NA CATSRERTYEQYF TGTGCCACCAGCAGAGAGCGAACCTACGAGCAGTACTTC
few TRBJ1-2 TRBV12-3/TRBV12-4 NA CASSLGTRYGYTF TGTGCCAGCAGTTTAGGGACAAGATATGGCTACACCTTC
NA TRBJ2-7 TRBV5-6 NA CASSLAAAEYEQYF TGTGCCAGCAGCTTGGCCGCGGCTGAGTACGAGCAGTACTTC
NA TRBJ2-1 TRBV29-1 NA CSTRSGPYNEQFF TGCAGCACACGAAGTGGCCCCTACAATGAGCAGTTCTTC
NA TRBJ2-3 TRBV5-1 NA CASSWGVSASTDTQYF TGCGCCAGCAGCTGGGGCGTCTCGGCGAGCACAGATACGCAGTATTTT
NA TRBJ1-1 TRBV19 NA CASRETGILEAFF TGTGCCAGTAGAGAGACGGGGATCCTGGAAGCTTTCTTT
NA TRBJ1-5 TRBV6-5 TRBD1 CASRPTTTGDQPQHF TGTGCCAGCAGGCCAACCACAACAGGGGATCAGCCCCAGCATTTT
NA TRBJ2-7 TRBV30 TRBD1 CATRGDRGYEQYF TGTGCCACACGTGGGGACAGGGGGTACGAGCAGTACTTC
NA TRBJ1-1 TRBV19 TRBD1 CASRHTAGTGANTEAFF TGTGCCAGTAGACACACCGCCGGGACAGGGGCGAACACTGAAGCTTTCTTT
NA TRBJ2-1 TRBV30 NA CAWRPVGQTYNEQFF TGTGCCTGGAGGCCAGTGGGGCAAACCTACAATGAGCAGTTCTTC
NA TRBJ2-7 TRBV11-2 TRBD2 CASRLGLADEQYF TGTGCCAGCAGGCTTGGACTAGCTGACGAGCAGTACTTC
once TRBJ1-5 TRBV5-6 TRBD1 CASSLTGGGGQPQHF TGTGCCAGCAGCTTAACAGGGGGCGGCGGTCAGCCCCAGCATTTT
NA TRBJ1-4 TRBV5-1 TRBD1 CASSLGDRGLHSEKLFF TGCGCCAGCAGCTTGGGGGACAGGGGCCTACATAGTGAAAAACTGTTTTTT
NA TRBJ2-7 TRBV27 NA CASSSPTRGIIGQYF TGTGCCAGCAGCTCTCCCACTCGGGGAATTATCGGGCAGTACTTC
few TRBJ1-6 TRBV5-1 NA CASSPGRGYNSPLHF TGCGCCAGCAGCCCAGGACGGGGCTATAATTCACCCCTCCACTTT
NA TRBJ2-1 TRBV9 TRBD2 CASSVVGTSAHRQFF TGTGCCAGCAGCGTAGTTGGGACTAGCGCGCATAGACAGTTCTTC
once TRBJ2-2 TRBV7-9 NA CASSFGGTGELFF TGTGCCAGCAGCTTCGGAGGCACCGGGGAGCTGTTTTTT
NA TRBJ2-1 TRBV2 TRBD2 CASIGIAGGPTANEQFF TGTGCCAGCATCGGAATAGCGGGAGGGCCAACGGCCAATGAGCAGTTCTTC
once TRBJ1-2 TRBV28 NA CALFSGRGYTF TGTGCCTTATTTTCAGGGCGGGGCTACACCTTC
once TRBJ2-2 TRBV4-1 TRBD1 CASSGALTGGKHGELFF TGCGCCAGCAGCGGCGCATTGACAGGGGGTAAACACGGGGAGCTGTTTTTT
once TRBJ2-7 TRBV4-1 TRBD1 CASSQGTQGVYEQYF TGCGCCAGCAGCCAAGGAACACAGGGGGTCTACGAGCAGTACTTC
once TRBJ2-5 TRBV15 TRBD2 CATSRGGAGAGETQYF TGTGCCACCAGCAGAGGGGGAGCGGGAGCGGGGGAGACCCAGTACTTC
NA TRBJ1-2 TRBV6-1 NA CASSEWPLGGYGYTF TGTGCCAGCAGTGAATGGCCATTGGGGGGCTATGGCTACACCTTC
NA TRBJ1-4 TRBV6-5 NA CASSYSGQGQGEKLFF TGTGCCAGCAGTTACTCGGGGCAGGGCCAGGGTGAAAAACTGTTTTTT
NA TRBJ2-1 TRBV5-1 NA CASSLERQVDEQFF TGCGCCAGCAGCTTGGAGAGACAGGTCGATGAGCAGTTCTTC
NA TRBJ2-3 TRBV27 NA CASNPGLVSTDTQYF TGTGCCAGCAACCCGGGACTCGTAAGCACAGATACGCAGTATTTT
NA TRBJ2-7 TRBV19 NA CASRIHDGVYEQYF TGTGCCAGTAGGATCCATGACGGAGTCTACGAGCAGTACTTC
NA TRBJ2-1 TRBV27 NA CASRSRDFPGAEQFF TGTGCCAGCCGGTCCCGGGACTTCCCCGGAGCTGAGCAGTTCTTC
NA TRBJ1-4 TRBV4-2 NA CASSQVGYSGEKLFF TGTGCCAGCAGCCAAGTCGGCTATTCGGGTGAAAAACTGTTTTTT
NA TRBJ1-4 TRBV5-1 TRBD1 CASNGQGAAGEKLFF TGCGCCAGCAACGGTCAGGGGGCCGCCGGCGAAAAACTGTTTTTT
NA TRBJ1-1 TRBV7-2 TRBD1 CASSTQGGDTEAFF TGTGCCAGCAGCACGCAGGGGGGTGATACTGAAGCTTTCTTT
NA TRBJ2-3 TRBV5-1 NA CASSFWTPQGSDTQYF TGCGCCAGCAGCTTCTGGACACCACAAGGCTCGGATACGCAGTATTTT